The 8 T cell receptor beta chains in this list originate from one sample, sequenced in a study of cytomegalovirus exposure and HLA in healthy donors. The assay was immunoSEQ multiplex PCR, and TCRdb's table has in-frame clones only and misses some. The sample contains about 65,000 clones, around 96% of which appear only once. Material for sequencing was PBMCs. These receptors originate from a man aged 18 to 30 in good health and CMV-seropositive.

The chain is built from TRBV5-6 and TRBJ1-2, with D perhaps TRBD1 (5 bases). Germline loops: CDR1 SGHDT, CDR2 YYEEEE. The CDR3 loop spans 14 amino acids. Trimming shortened V by 2 bases and J by 0 bases, and 8 bases separated the two germline ends. The chain's CDR3 is CASSLGHPNYGYTF. CDR3 coding DNA: TGTGCCAGCAGCTTAGGACATCCTAACTATGGCTACACCTTC.

The table lists this clone with a count of one. This rearrangement joins TRBV5-1 to TRBJ2-5; 8 bases are shared with TRBD2. This CDR3 has 16 amino acids. The trim removed 4 bases at V and 4 bases at J, leaving 12 bases unmatched. Germline V gene sequence: CDR1 SGHRS, CDR2 YFSETQ. In DNA form, the CDR3 reads TGCGCCAGCAGCCCCGTCAGCGGGGGCCCCGGAGAGACCCAGTACTTC. Translated, it gives CASSPVSGGPGETQYF.

CDR3 region: CASSMNKDTFLGYTF. DNA of the CDR3: TGTGCCAGTAGTATGAATAAGGACACCTTCCTAGGCTACACCTTC. The V and J genes are TRBV19 and TRBJ1-2; possible D gene TRBD1, 5 bases. The CDR3 spans 15 residues. In germline, CDR1 is LNHDA, CDR2 SQIVND (reference sequence). Trimming took 3 bases from V and 8 from J, leaving 19 bases between them.

The chain employs TRBV10-2 and TRBJ2-7, with D tentatively TRBD1 (5 bases). Germline CDR1 reads WSHSY; CDR2 reads SAAADI. The CDR3 length is 15 residues. Trimming took off 7 bases at V and 2 bases at J, with 18 bases between the two ends. CDR3 DNA sequence: TGCGCCAGCAAAAAAGGGGTCACCGAACCCTACGAGCAGTACTTC. It is translated as CASKKGVTEPYEQYF.

This sequence joins TRBV5-1 and TRBJ2-7, with 7 positions matching TRBD2. V gave up 5 bases and J gave up 6 bases; unmatched junction bases: 11. The CDR3 covers 14 residues. CDR1 is SGHRS, CDR2 YFSETQ, per germline. This chain's CDR3 is CASRWGLLSSEQYF. As DNA, the CDR3 is TGCGCCAGCAGGTGGGGACTACTCTCATCCGAGCAGTACTTC.

CDR3 nucleotide sequence: TGTGCCAGTAGCCCCGGGGGGGTGGGGACTGAAGCTTTCTTT. It is translated as CASSPGGVGTEAFF. The chain employs TRBV19 and TRBJ1-1; D possibly corresponds to TRBD1 (5 bases). The V gene's germline CDR1 is LNHDA and CDR2 SQIVND (reference sequence). V dropped 6 bases and J dropped 5 bases, with 16 bases sitting between them. The CDR3 covers 14 residues. Filled out from reference TRBV19 and TRBJ1-1, the complete variable domain reads DGGITQSPKYLFRKEGQNVTLSCEQNLNHDAMYWYRQDPGQGLRLIYYSQIVNDFQKGDIAEGYSVSREKKESFPLTVTSAQKNPTAFYLCASSPGGVGTEAFFGQGTRLTVV.

This chain links TRBV28 with TRBJ2-7; TRBD2 matches 13 bases. Germline trimming cut 7 bases from V and 3 bases from J; bases unmatched to any gene: 9. The CDR3 loop spans 16 amino acids. Germline V gene data show CDR1 as MDHEN and CDR2 as SYDVKM. This chain's CDR3 is CASTETSGRSHYEQYF. The CDR3 bases are TGTGCCAGCACCGAGACTAGCGGGAGGTCCCACTACGAGCAGTACTTC.

This chain connects TRBV29-1 to TRBJ2-3, with TRBD2 as a possible D gene (7 bases). This CDR3 has 12 amino acids. V dropped 3 bases and J dropped 7 bases, with 11 bases sitting between them. Germline V CDR1 and CDR2: SQVTM, ANQGSEA. CDR3 in amino acids: CSVDSGTNTQYF. As DNA, the CDR3 is TGCAGCGTTGACAGCGGGACAAATACGCAGTATTTT.